The sequence of this T cell receptor (beta chain) was determined in a study of cytomegalovirus exposure and HLA in healthy donors. Study-wide context: Earlier work reported 95 million to 130 million unique TCR beta sequences from about 180 million T cells. The study, taken as a whole, reports: It was only CMV serostatus that was available as immune exposure information.

CDR1 is MGHRA and CDR2 is YSYEKL in the germline V gene. V was shortened by 5 bases and J by 4 bases, with 11 bases between the two germline ends. The CDR3 runs to 13 residues. 60 Vbeta and 13 Jbeta primers were used in PCR. TCRdb keeps only in-frame clones here, not all; method: immunoSEQ multiplex PCR. The table has 100,000 to 150,000 clones, over 60% seen once; the top ten hold 1.2%. This clone was observed a few times. Antigen unknown. V is TRBV4-1 and J is TRBJ1-1; D not certain. The sample was PBMCs. The TCR was taken from a female donor in good health and CMV-seronegative. In DNA, the CDR3 is TGCGCCAGCAGCTACCAGCGGGGCACTGAAGCTTTCTTT. Translation: CASSYQRGTEAFF.